This T cell receptor (beta chain) was captured in a study of T cell responses to AZD1222 COVID-19 vaccine. This CDR3 contains 16 residues. Germline-derived CDR1 and CDR2 are SGHDT and YYEEEE. V was shortened by 3 bases and J by 8 bases, with 22 bases between the two germline ends. Assay: immunoSEQ multiplex PCR; the TCRdb copy retains only in-frame clones and omits some. The sample lists some 49,000 clones; roughly 80% were seen once. Study results and caveats: Repertoires were collected only later (after the peak T cell response had occurred).

Regarding this clone: Its specificity is unknown.

The receptor was isolated from an adult in good health. The rearrangement uses TRBV5-6 and TRBJ2-3, with D possibly called TRBD1 or TRBD2 (7 bases each). The material sequenced was peripheral blood, taken on day 0 of AZD1222 vaccination. In DNA form, the CDR3 reads TGTGCCAGCAGCTGGCAGGGGGGGTCTGACAGAGGTACGCAGTATTTT. Translating it yields CASSWQGGSDRGTQYF.